This TCR beta chain was recovered during a study of blood T cell repertoires in COVID-19. Study details: Donors in the United States, Italy and Spain gave samples during acute or convalescent COVID-19. PBMCs, B-cell-depleted T cells, or T cells were the source of the cDNA or gDNA that made up the material.

In the study's own analysis: Cell counts per sample came from amplifying reference gene primers. Sequencing was performed with immunoSEQ multiplex PCR; in TCRdb, only in-frame clones are kept and a portion is missing. From that table come the V and J calls and clone size; the DNA was used to work out D and trimming. The sample lists about 120,000 clones; 75% to 90% were seen once. Seattle patient enrollment occurred during active infection, with longitudinal follow-up thereafter. Concerning this clone: The same CDR3 can be traced to other DNA sequences in this sample.

The V end lost 3 bases, the J end lost 5 bases, and 14 bases lay between the germline ends. CDR3 length: 14 amino acids. Germline values: CDR1 SGHRS, CDR2 YFSETQ. This TCR was sampled from a woman aged 55-75 years with COVID-19, enrolled during active disease. The chain combines TRBV5-1 with TRBJ1-1; D possibly corresponds to TRBD1 (5 bases). The sample was peripheral blood. The CDR3 DNA sequence: TGCGCCAGCAGCTATCCTAGGGAGGGGACTGAAGCTTTCTTT. Its translation is CASSYPREGTEAFF.